Reported below is one TCR beta chain. The sample is drawn from a study of blood T cell repertoires in COVID-19. Background on the study: Researchers got acute and convalescent COVID-19 samples from the United States, Italy and Spain. PBMCs, B-cell-depleted T cells, or T cells provided the cDNA or gDNA that made up the material.

Source study methods: Estimation of nucleated cell counts was performed using reference gene primer amplification. The repertoire was sequenced with immunoSEQ multiplex PCR; TCRdb's copy has only in-frame clones and lacks some. V and J calls and clone size follow that table, whereas D and trimming were derived from the DNA. The sample lists 85,000 to 110,000 clones, 85% to 90% occurring once. The sequencing sample was made of peripheral blood. The clonotype comes from a human donor in a cohort sampled during active COVID-19.

Written as DNA, the CDR3 is TGTGCCAGCCGTACCGACAGGGGTTCCTACGAGCAGTACTTC. This sequence encodes CASRTDRGSYEQYF. V is TRBV19 and J is TRBJ2-7, with 8 nucleotides matching TRBD1. V shed 9 bases, J shed 1 base, and the junction held 8 bases outside the gene matches. Germline loops: CDR1 LNHDA, CDR2 SQIVND (reference sequence). The CDR3 covers 14 residues.